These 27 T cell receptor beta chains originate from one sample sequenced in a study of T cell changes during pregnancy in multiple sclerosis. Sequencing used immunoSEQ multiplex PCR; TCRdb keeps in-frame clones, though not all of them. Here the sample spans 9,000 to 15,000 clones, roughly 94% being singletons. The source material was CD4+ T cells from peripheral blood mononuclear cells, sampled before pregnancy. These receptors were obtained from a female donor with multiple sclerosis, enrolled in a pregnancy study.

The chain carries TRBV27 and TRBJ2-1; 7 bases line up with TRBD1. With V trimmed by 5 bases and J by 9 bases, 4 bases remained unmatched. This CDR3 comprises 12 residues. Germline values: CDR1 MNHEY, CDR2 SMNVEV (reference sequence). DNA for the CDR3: TGTGCCAGCAGTCCACAGGGGAGTGAGCAGTTCTTC. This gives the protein CASSPQGSEQFF.

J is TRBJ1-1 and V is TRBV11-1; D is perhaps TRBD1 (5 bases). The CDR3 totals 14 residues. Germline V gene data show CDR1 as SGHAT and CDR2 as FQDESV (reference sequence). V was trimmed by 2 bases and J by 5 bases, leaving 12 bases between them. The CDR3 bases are TGTGCCAGCAGCTTAATCCAGGGAGGGACTGAAGCTTTCTTT. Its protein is CASSLIQGGTEAFF. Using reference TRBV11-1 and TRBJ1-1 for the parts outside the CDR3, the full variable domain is EAEVAQSPRYKITEKSQAVAFWCDPISGHATLYWYRQILGQGPELLVQFQDESVVDDSQLPKDRFSAERLKGVDSTLKIQPAELGDSAMYLCASSLIQGGTEAFFGQGTRLTVV.

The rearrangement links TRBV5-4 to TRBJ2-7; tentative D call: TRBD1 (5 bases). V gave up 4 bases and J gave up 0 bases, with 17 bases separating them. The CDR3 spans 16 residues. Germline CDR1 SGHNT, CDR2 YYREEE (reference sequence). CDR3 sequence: CASSPRTGLSSYEQYF. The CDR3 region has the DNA TGTGCCAGCAGCCCACGCACAGGCTTGAGCTCCTACGAGCAGTACTTC.

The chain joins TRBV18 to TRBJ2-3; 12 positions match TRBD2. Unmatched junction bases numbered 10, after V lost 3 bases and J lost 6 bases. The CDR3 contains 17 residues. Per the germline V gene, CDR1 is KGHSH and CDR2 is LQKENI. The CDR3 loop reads CASSPLMTSGGRDTQYF. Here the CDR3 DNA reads TGTGCCAGCTCACCGCTCATGACTAGCGGGGGTCGGGATACGCAGTATTTT.

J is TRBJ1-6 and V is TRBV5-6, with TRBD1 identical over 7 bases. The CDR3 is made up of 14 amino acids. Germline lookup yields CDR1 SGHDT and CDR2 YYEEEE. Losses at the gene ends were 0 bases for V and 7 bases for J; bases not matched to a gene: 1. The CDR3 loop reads CASSLGTGNSPLHF. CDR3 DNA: TGTGCCAGCAGCTTGGGGACAGGAAATTCACCCCTCCACTTT.

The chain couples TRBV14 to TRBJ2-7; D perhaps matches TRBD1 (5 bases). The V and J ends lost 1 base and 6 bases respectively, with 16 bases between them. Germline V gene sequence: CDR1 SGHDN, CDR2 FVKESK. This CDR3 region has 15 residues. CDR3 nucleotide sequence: TGTGCCAGCAGCCAAGCAGACAGCCTCCCGGTCGAGCAGTACTTC. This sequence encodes CASSQADSLPVEQYF.

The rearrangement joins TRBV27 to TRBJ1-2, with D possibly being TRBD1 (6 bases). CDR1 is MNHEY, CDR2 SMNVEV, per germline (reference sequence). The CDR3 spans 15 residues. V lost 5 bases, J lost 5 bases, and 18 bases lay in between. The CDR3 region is CASSPGQSIVYGYTF. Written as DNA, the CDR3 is TGTGCCAGCAGTCCGGGACAATCCATAGTTTATGGCTACACCTTC.

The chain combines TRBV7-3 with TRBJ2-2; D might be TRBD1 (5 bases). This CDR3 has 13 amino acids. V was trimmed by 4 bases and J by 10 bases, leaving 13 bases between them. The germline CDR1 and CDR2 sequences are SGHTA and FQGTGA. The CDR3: CASSSAVGAELFF. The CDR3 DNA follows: TGTGCCAGCAGCTCGGCCGTAGGGGCGGAGCTGTTTTTT.

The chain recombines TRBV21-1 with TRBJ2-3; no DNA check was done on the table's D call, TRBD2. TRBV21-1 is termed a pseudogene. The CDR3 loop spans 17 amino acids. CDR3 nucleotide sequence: TGTGCCAGCAGCCGGAGGCCTAGCCGAATACGCACAGATACGCAGTATTTT. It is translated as CASSRRPSRIRTDTQYF.

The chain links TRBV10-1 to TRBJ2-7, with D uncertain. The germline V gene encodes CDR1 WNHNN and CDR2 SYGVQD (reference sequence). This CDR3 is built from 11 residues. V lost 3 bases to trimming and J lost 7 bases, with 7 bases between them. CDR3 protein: CASSDNLEQYF. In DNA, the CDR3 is TGCGCCAGCAGTGACAACCTAGAGCAGTACTTC.

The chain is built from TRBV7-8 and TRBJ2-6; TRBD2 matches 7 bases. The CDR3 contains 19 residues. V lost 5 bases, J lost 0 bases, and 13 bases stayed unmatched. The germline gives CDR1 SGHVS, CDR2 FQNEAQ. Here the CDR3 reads CASSTRRAGPHSGANVLTF. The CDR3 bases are TGTGCCAGCAGCACCCGAAGAGCGGGGCCTCACTCTGGGGCCAACGTCCTGACTTTC.

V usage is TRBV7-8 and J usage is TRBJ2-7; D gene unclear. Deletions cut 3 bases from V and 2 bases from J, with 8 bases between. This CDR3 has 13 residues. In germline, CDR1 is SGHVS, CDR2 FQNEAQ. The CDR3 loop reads CASSLGSTYEQYF. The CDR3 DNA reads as TGTGCCAGCAGCTTGGGCAGCACCTACGAGCAGTACTTC.

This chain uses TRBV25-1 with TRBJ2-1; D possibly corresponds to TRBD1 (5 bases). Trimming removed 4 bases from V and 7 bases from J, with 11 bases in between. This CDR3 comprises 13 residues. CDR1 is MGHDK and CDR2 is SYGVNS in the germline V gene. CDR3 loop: CASSAIDSNEQFF. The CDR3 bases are TGTGCCAGCAGTGCTATCGACAGTAATGAGCAGTTCTTC.

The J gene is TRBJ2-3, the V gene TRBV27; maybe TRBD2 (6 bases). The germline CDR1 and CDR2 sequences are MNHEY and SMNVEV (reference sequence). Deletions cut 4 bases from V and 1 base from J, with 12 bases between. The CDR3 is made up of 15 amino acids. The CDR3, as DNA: TGTGCCAGCAGTTCCCTGGGCGGGGGCACAGATACGCAGTATTTT. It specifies CASSSLGGGTDTQYF.

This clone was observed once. In nucleotides, the CDR3 is TGTGCCAGCAGCTTGGGGGGACAGGGGGGGGTCGAGCAGTACTTC. This gives the protein CASSLGGQGGVEQYF. The chain employs TRBV5-4 and TRBJ2-7; 11 nucleotides match TRBD1. V lost 0 bases, J lost 6 bases, and 5 bases stayed unmatched. The CDR3 covers 15 residues. In germline, CDR1 is SGHNT, CDR2 YYREEE (reference sequence).

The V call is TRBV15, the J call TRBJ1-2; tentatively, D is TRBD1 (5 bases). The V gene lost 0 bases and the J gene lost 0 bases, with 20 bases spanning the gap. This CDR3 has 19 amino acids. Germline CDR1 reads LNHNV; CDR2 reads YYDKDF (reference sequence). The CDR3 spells CATSREVPMGGAANYGYTF. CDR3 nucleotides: TGTGCCACCAGCAGAGAAGTACCTATGGGGGGTGCCGCTAACTATGGCTACACCTTC.

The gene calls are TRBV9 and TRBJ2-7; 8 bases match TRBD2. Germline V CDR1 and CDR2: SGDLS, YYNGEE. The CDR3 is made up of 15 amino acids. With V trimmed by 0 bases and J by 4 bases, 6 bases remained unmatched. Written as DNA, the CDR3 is TGTGCCAGCAGCGTAGGACGGGGGGGCCCTTACGAGCAGTACTTC. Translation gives CASSVGRGGPYEQYF.

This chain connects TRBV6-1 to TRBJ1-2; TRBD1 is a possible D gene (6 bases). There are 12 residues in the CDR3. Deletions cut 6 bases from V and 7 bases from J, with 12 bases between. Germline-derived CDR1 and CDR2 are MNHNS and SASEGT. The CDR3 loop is CASSQGTGGYTF. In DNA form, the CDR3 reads TGTGCCAGCAGCCAGGGGACGGGTGGCTACACCTTC.

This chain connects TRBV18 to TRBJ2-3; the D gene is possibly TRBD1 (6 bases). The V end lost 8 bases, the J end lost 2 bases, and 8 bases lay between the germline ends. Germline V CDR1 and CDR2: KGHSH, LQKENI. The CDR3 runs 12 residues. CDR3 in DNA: TGTGCCAGCAACAGGGCCACAGATACGCAGTATTTT. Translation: CASNRATDTQYF.

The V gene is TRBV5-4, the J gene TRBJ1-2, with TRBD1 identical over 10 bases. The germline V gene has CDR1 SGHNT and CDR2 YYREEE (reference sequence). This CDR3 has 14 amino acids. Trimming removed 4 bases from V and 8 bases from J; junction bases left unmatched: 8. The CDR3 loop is CASSRAGQGKGYTF. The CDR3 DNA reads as TGTGCCAGCAGCCGGGCGGGACAGGGGAAAGGCTACACCTTC.

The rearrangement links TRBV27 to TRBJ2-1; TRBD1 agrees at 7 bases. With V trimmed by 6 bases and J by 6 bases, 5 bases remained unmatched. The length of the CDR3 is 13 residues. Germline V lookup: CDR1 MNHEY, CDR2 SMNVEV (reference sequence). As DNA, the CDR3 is TGTGCCAGCAGACCTACAGGGGCCAATGAGCAGTTCTTC. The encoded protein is CASRPTGANEQFF.

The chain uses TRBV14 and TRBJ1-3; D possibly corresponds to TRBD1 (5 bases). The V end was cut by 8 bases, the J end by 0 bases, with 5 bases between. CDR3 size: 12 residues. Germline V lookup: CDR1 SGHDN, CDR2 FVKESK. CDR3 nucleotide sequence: TGTGCCAGCGGGGCCTCTGGAAACACCATATATTTT. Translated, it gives CASGASGNTIYF.

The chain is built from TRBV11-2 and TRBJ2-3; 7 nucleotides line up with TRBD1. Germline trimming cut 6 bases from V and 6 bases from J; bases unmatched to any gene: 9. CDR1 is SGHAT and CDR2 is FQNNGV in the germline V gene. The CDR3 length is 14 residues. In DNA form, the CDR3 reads TGTGCCAGCAGTCGAACAGGGGCGTGGGATACGCAGTATTTT. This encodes CASSRTGAWDTQYF.

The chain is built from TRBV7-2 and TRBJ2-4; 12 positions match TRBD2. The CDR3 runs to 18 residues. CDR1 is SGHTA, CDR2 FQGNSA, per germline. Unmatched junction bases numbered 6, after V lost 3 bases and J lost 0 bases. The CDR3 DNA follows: TGTGCCAGCAGCTTTGGACTAGCGGGGACCAAAGCCAAAAACATTCAGTACTTC. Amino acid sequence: CASSFGLAGTKAKNIQYF.

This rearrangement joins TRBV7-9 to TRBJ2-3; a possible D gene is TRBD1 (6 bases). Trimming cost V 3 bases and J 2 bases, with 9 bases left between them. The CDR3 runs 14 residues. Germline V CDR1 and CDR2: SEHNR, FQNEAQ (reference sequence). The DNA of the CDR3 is TGTGCCAGCAGCTTGGGGGCCAACACAGATACGCAGTATTTT. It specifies CASSLGANTDTQYF.

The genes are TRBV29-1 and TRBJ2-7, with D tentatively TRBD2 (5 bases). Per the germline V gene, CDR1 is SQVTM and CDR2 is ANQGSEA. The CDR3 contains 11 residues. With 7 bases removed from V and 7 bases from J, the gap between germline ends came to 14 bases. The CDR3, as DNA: TGCAGCGGGAGGTCAGGTCAGGAGCAGTACTTC. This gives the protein CSGRSGQEQYF.

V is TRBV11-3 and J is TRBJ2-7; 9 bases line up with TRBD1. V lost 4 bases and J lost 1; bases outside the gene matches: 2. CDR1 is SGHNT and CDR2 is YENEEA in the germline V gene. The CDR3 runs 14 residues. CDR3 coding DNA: TGTGCCAGCAGCTCCGACAGGGGGTCCTACGAGCAGTACTTC. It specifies CASSSDRGSYEQYF.